The sequence of this T cell receptor (beta chain) was determined in a study of OX40 agonist ivuxolimab in advanced cancers. With regard to the full study: Ivuxolimab was an agonistic, fully human IgG2 monoclonal antibody directed against OX40 (CD134), a costimulatory receptor. Intravenous ivuxolimab was administered to patients every 2 weeks at six dose levels: 0.01, 0.1, 0.3, 1.5, 3 and 10 mg/kg. Among the roughly 50 dose-escalation patients, approximately 20 had hepatocellular carcinoma, roughly 15 melanoma, 9 renal cell carcinoma and 9 head and neck cancer. The dose-escalation cohort was 80% to 90% male with a mean age of roughly 60 years, ranging from about 20 to 85. Prior anti-PD-1, anti-PD-L1 or anti-CTLA-4 therapy was permitted, and checkpoint inhibitors had been received by around 39% of dose-escalation patients. Partial responses were achieved by three dose-escalation patients, of whom one had hepatocellular carcinoma and two had cutaneous melanoma. Peripheral TCRbeta sequencing was intended to test whether TCR sequence diversity was altered and clonal T-cell expansion was caused by ivuxolimab. The paper covers the monotherapy dose-escalation part of the phase I ivuxolimab trial, which included N ≈ 57 patients.

The trial excluded patients who had a history of autoimmune disease or who were on systemic immunosuppression. Peripheral blood for TCR sequencing was drawn from every dose cohort at baseline, at cycle 4 day 1 and at cycle 7 day 1. The samples were taken from a phase I, first-in-human, multicenter, open-label dose-escalation trial of ivuxolimab. Adults with locally advanced or metastatic melanoma, renal cell carcinoma, hepatocellular carcinoma or head and neck squamous cell carcinoma were enrolled in the trial. CD4+ and CD8+ T cells were sorted separately from peripheral blood before TCR sequencing. Genomic DNA was isolated from the sorted cells so that the TCRbeta CDR3 region could be sequenced. TCRbeta CDR3 regions were sequenced using the immunoSEQ Assay. TCRdb mirrors the immuneACCESS table, restricted to in-frame sequences. Some clones are absent from its copies; in checked studies, under half trace to an unresolved V gene, and the reason for the others is unknown. Across this sample there are 65,000 to 95,000 clones, with more than 80% seen only once. The ten largest clones take up about 9.1% of the sample.

As to this clone: What antigen it recognizes has not been identified. No much larger clone is present one base from it, and per-base qualities are unavailable.

What the authors observed across the whole study: Low levels of normalized T-cell clonal expansion were also seen in some nonresponding patients. On average, CD8+ T cells showed more expanded clones than CD4+ T cells after ivuxolimab. Antigen specificity was not determined for the clonally expanded peripheral T cells. In the 0.1-3.0 mg/kg groups, partial responders were among the patients with the lowest normalized peripheral clonal expansion, particularly in CD8+ T cells. At doses of 0.1 to 3.0 mg/kg, clonal expansion of both CD4+ and CD8+ blood T cells was observed from baseline to week 6.

The CDR3 measures 16 amino acids from cysteine to phenylalanine. Only the CDR3 DNA is retained, 48 bases long and in frame from the first base. The germline V gene encodes CDR1 SGHNT and CDR2 YYREEE (reference sequence). Relative to germline, V is missing 0 bases and J is missing 5 bases, with 5 bases of the junction outside any gene match. Here the sequenced sample was CD4+ or CD8+ T cells sorted from blood, taken in a trial of the OX40 agonist ivuxolimab. The receptor was derived from an adult with an advanced solid tumor such as melanoma, head and neck, liver or kidney cancer. The rearranged chain carries TRBV5-4 and TRBJ2-2, with TRBD1 identical over 9 junction bases. The DNA sequence reads TGTGCCAGCAGCTTGGCGGGGACAGGGATGACCGGGGAGCTGTTTTTT. It encodes CASSLAGTGMTGELFF.